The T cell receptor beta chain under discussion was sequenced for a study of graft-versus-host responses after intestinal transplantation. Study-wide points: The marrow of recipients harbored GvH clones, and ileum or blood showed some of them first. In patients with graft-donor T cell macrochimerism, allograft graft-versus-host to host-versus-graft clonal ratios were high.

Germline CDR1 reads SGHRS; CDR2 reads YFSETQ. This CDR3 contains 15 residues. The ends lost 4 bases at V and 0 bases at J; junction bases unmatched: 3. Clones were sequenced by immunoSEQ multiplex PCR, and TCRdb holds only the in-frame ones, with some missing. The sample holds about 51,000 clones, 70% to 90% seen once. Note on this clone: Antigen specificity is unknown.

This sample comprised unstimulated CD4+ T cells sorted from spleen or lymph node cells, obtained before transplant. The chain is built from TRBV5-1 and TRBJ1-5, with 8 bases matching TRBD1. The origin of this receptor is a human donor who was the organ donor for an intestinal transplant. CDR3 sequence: CASSPTGDSNQPQHF. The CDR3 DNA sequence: TGCGCCAGCAGCCCGACAGGGGATAGCAATCAGCCCCAGCATTTT.